This passage covers 27 T cell receptor beta chains from one sample sequenced in a study of shared clonotypes between healthy human individuals. Assay: immunoSEQ multiplex PCR; the TCRdb copy retains only in-frame clones and omits some. The table lists approximately 500,000 clones, 90% to 97% of them singletons. Sequencing was carried out using naive CD4+ T cells sorted from blood. Subset given: CD45RA+ positively selected. Source of these receptors: a woman in her 30s in good health.

This chain uses TRBV5-1 with TRBJ2-5; weak D call: TRBD2 (5 bases). The CDR3 is 12 amino acids. The V gene's germline CDR1 is SGHRS and CDR2 YFSETQ. Trimming removed 4 bases at V and 5 bases at J, with 9 bases between. The CDR3 spells CASSPGIETQYF. The CDR3 DNA sequence: TGCGCCAGCAGCCCCGGGATCGAGACCCAGTACTTC. The whole variable domain, filled in from reference TRBV5-1 and TRBJ2-5, reads KAGVTQTPRYLIKTRGQQVTLSCSPISGHRSVSWYQQTPGQGLQFLFEYFSETQRNKGNFPGRFSGRQFSNSRSEMNVSTLELGDSALYLCASSPGIETQYFGPGTRLLVL.

The gene calls are TRBV6-6 and TRBJ2-7, with 11 bases matching TRBD1. V was pared by 4 bases and J by 4 bases, with 6 bases of the junction left unmatched. CDR1 is MNHNY and CDR2 is SVGAGI in the germline V gene (reference sequence). The CDR3 consists of 15 residues. CDR3: CASSLGQGGRYEQYF. The CDR3, as DNA: TGTGCCAGCAGTTTGGGACAGGGGGGTAGGTACGAGCAGTACTTC.

In this sample, this clone turned up once. V gene TRBV11-2 combines with J gene TRBJ2-7; TRBD1 aligns across 11 bases. This CDR3 spans 16 amino acids. Germline values: CDR1 SGHAT, CDR2 FQNNGV. Trimming cost V 5 bases and J 2 bases; bases outside gene matches: 8. For the CDR3, the DNA is TGTGCCAGCAGCCTAATCGGGACAGGGGGGACCTACGAGCAGTACTTC. Translating gives CASSLIGTGGTYEQYF.

The chain links TRBV28 to TRBJ1-5, with 7 positions matching TRBD1. The junction had 1 base not matched to a gene; V was cut back by 2 bases and J by 6 bases. The CDR3 length is 13 residues. CDR1 is MDHEN and CDR2 is SYDVKM in the germline V gene. The chain's CDR3 is CASSLQGGQPQHF. Here the CDR3 DNA reads TGTGCCAGCAGTTTACAGGGGGGTCAGCCCCAGCATTTT.

The chain uses TRBV9 and TRBJ2-5, with D unresolved. The J call may be wrong; the DNA end is better matched by TRBJ2-7. CDR1 is SGDLS and CDR2 is YYNGEE in the germline V gene. The CDR3 has 10 amino acids. CDR3 region: CASSCSEQYF. The DNA for the CDR3 is TGTGCCAGCAGTTGCTCCGAGCAGTACTTC.

This chain uses TRBV28 with TRBJ1-4, with D perhaps matching TRBD1 (5 bases). This CDR3 is 16 amino acids long. Trimming left V 3 bases short and J 8 bases short, with 19 bases between. Germline V gene lookup returns CDR1 MDHEN and CDR2 SYDVKM. The CDR3 DNA sequence: TGTGCCAGCAGTTTCCCAAGGGGTATTTGGAAGGAAAAACTGTTTTTT. Its protein is CASSFPRGIWKEKLFF. Full variable domain (outside the CDR3, taken from reference TRBV28 and TRBJ1-4): DVKVTQSSRYLVKRTGEKVFLECVQDMDHENMFWYRQDPGLGLRLIYFSYDVKMKEKGDIPEGYSVSREKKERFSLILESASTNQTSMYLCASSFPRGIWKEKLFFGSGTQLSVL.

In DNA, the CDR3 is TGTGCCAGCAGTGAAGCGCTTCATACTCCAAAAGGGAGCGAGCAGTACTTC. Protein product: CASSEALHTPKGSEQYF. V is TRBV2 and J is TRBJ2-7, with D possibly matching TRBD2 (5 bases). The CDR3 consists of 17 residues. Looked up from germline, CDR1 is SNHLY and CDR2 is FYNNEI. V lost 0 bases and J 6 bases, leaving 21 bases between the germline ends.

The rearrangement links TRBV6-6 to TRBJ2-2; the D is unclear. CDR1 is MNHNY, CDR2 SVGAGI, per germline (reference sequence). CDR3 length: 12 amino acids. V dropped 6 bases and J dropped 7 bases, with 9 bases sitting between them. The DNA for the CDR3 is TGTGCCAGCAGCCTACTGGGCGGGGAGCTGTTTTTT. Amino acid sequence: CASSLLGGELFF.

The rearrangement joins TRBV28 to TRBJ1-1; the D is unclear. Per germline, CDR1 MDHEN and CDR2 SYDVKM. There are 12 residues in the CDR3. Trimming removed 6 bases from V and 2 bases from J, with 7 bases in between. CDR3: CASSMANTEAFF. In nucleotides, the CDR3 is TGTGCCAGCAGCATGGCTAACACTGAAGCTTTCTTT. Full variable domain (rest looked up from reference TRBV28 and TRBJ1-1): DVKVTQSSRYLVKRTGEKVFLECVQDMDHENMFWYRQDPGLGLRLIYFSYDVKMKEKGDIPEGYSVSREKKERFSLILESASTNQTSMYLCASSMANTEAFFGQGTRLTVV.

V and J are TRBV7-2 and TRBJ2-7, with D possibly TRBD2 on 6 matching bases. The CDR3 is 15 residues long. V lost 5 bases and J 0 bases, leaving 14 bases between the germline ends. Germline values: CDR1 SGHTA, CDR2 FQGNSA. CDR3 sequence: CASSQSSGYSYEQYF. As DNA, the CDR3 is TGTGCCAGCAGCCAAAGCAGCGGGTACTCCTACGAGCAGTACTTC.

The chain uses TRBV5-1 and TRBJ2-4, with 13 bases fitting TRBD2. Germline lookup yields CDR1 SGHRS and CDR2 YFSETQ. V lost 0 bases, J lost 1 base, and 7 bases stayed unmatched. The CDR3 spans 19 residues. The CDR3 reads CASSLARLAGGGAKNIQYF. The CDR3 DNA reads TGCGCCAGCAGCTTGGCCAGACTAGCGGGAGGAGGTGCCAAAAACATTCAGTACTTC.

The chain couples TRBV5-1 to TRBJ1-1; D is perhaps TRBD1 (6 bases). The CDR3 is 14 residues long. The ends were cut back, 4 bases at V and 2 bases at J, with 12 bases in the middle. The germline CDR1 and CDR2 sequences are SGHRS and YFSETQ. The CDR3 sequence is CASSHPDRNTEAFF. The CDR3 DNA sequence: TGCGCCAGCAGCCATCCGGACAGAAACACTGAAGCTTTCTTT. The whole variable domain, remainder taken from reference TRBV5-1 and TRBJ1-1, is KAGVTQTPRYLIKTRGQQVTLSCSPISGHRSVSWYQQTPGQGLQFLFEYFSETQRNKGNFPGRFSGRQFSNSRSEMNVSTLELGDSALYLCASSHPDRNTEAFFGQGTRLTVV.

The genes are TRBV9 and TRBJ2-5; 7 bases line up with TRBD2. Germline V lookup: CDR1 SGDLS, CDR2 YYNGEE. The trim removed 4 bases at V and 2 bases at J, leaving 11 bases unmatched. This CDR3 is 16 amino acids long. In DNA, the CDR3 is TGTGCCAGCAGCCCCCAGCCGGGACTACTTCAAGAGACCCAGTACTTC. Protein: CASSPQPGLLQETQYF.

This rearrangement joins TRBV18 to TRBJ2-2; D is unclear. Between the trimmed V and J ends, which lost 0 bases and 5 bases, there was a span of 7 bases. CDR1 KGHSH and CDR2 LQKENI come from the germline V gene. The CDR3 length is 14 residues. CDR3 sequence (DNA): TGTGCCAGCTCACCACCGAGCCTAACCGGGGAGCTGTTTTTT. Protein sequence: CASSPPSLTGELFF.

CDR3 in amino acids: CASSYSRRGFTEAFF. Written as DNA, the CDR3 is TGTGCCAGCAGTTACTCAAGAAGAGGGTTCACTGAAGCTTTCTTT. The chain couples TRBV6-5 to TRBJ1-1; D is ambiguous. CDR3 length: 15 amino acids. Germline values: CDR1 MNHEY, CDR2 SVGAGI. V was pared by 0 bases and J by 4 bases, with 12 bases between.

CDR3 coding DNA: TGTGCCAGCAGTCCACGGGGACAACGCGTTAGGAACACTGAAGCTTTCTTT. Translation gives CASSPRGQRVRNTEAFF. The chain combines TRBV27 with TRBJ1-1; D is possibly TRBD1 (6 bases). V gave up 5 bases and J gave up 1 base, with 20 bases separating them. This CDR3 has 17 amino acids. Germline CDR1 and CDR2: MNHEY and SMNVEV (reference sequence).

The chain links TRBV10-2 to TRBJ1-4, with 7 bases that match TRBD1. The CDR3 consists of 13 residues. V lost 6 bases and J lost 4; bases outside the gene matches: 2. Germline values: CDR1 WSHSY, CDR2 SAAADI. The CDR3 sequence is CASRGQHNEKLFF. The CDR3, as DNA: TGCGCCAGCAGGGGACAGCATAATGAAAAACTGTTTTTT.

The chain recombines TRBV29-1 with TRBJ1-6; TRBD1 matches at 7 bases. J lost 7 bases, V lost 7 bases, and 7 bases had no gene match. The CDR3 is 13 amino acids. Germline V lookup: CDR1 SQVTM, CDR2 ANQGSEA. The CDR3 protein is CSARGQENSPLHF. The CDR3 region has the DNA TGCAGCGCCCGAGGACAGGAAAATTCACCCCTCCACTTT.

The chain recombines TRBV30 with TRBJ2-5; 9 bases align to TRBD1. From germline, CDR1 is GTSNPN and CDR2 SVGIG (reference sequence). This CDR3 comprises 14 residues. After removal of 5 bases from V and 3 bases from J, the junction contained 7 bases not matched to a gene. CDR3 nucleotides: TGTGCCTGGGCGGACAGGGGAATAAAAGAGACCCAGTACTTC. This translates into CAWADRGIKETQYF.

This chain joins TRBV6-1 and TRBJ2-3; weak D call: TRBD1 (5 bases). Trimming took 4 bases from V and 1 from J, leaving 18 bases between them. Looked up from germline, CDR1 is MNHNS and CDR2 is SASEGT. This CDR3 spans 17 amino acids. The CDR3 region has the DNA TGTGCCAGCAGTGGGCTGACTGGCAGGGAAGGCACAGATACGCAGTATTTT. It encodes CASSGLTGREGTDTQYF.

The chain carries TRBV6-5 and TRBJ1-1; TRBD1 matches 7 bases. The CDR3 covers 14 residues. V was clipped by 8 bases and J by 1 base; unmatched bases: 7. From germline, CDR1 is MNHEY and CDR2 SVGAGI. The CDR3 nucleotides are TGTGCCAGCGGAGACAGGGAGAAGAACACTGAAGCTTTCTTT. Protein product: CASGDREKNTEAFF.

The CDR3 here is CATGTAAEAFF. The CDR3 DNA reads as TGTGCCACCGGGACTGCCGCTGAAGCTTTCTTT. V is TRBV15 and J is TRBJ1-1, with D tentatively TRBD1 (5 bases). The ends were cut back, 8 bases at V and 6 bases at J, with 10 bases in the middle. This CDR3 is built from 11 residues. Germline assignment: CDR1 LNHNV and CDR2 YYDKDF (reference sequence). The full variable domain, with the rest looked up from reference TRBV15 and TRBJ1-1, is DAMVIQNPRYQVTQFGKPVTLSCSQTLNHNVMYWYQQKSSQAPKLLFHYYDKDFNNEADTPDNFQSRRPNTSFCFLDIRSPGLGDTAMYLCATGTAAEAFFGQGTRLTVV.

A single count supports this clone. The rearrangement uses TRBV15 and TRBJ2-7; TRBD2 matches 12 bases. This CDR3 is built from 17 residues. The germline V gene encodes CDR1 LNHNV and CDR2 YYDKDF (reference sequence). The V and J ends lost 0 bases and 4 bases, in that order; junction bases with no gene match: 7. The CDR3 region has the DNA TGTGCCACCAGCAGAGATGTAGGACTAGCGGGGAGTTACGAGCAGTACTTC. Protein sequence: CATSRDVGLAGSYEQYF.

The rearrangement joins TRBV7-8 to TRBJ1-5; 7 nucleotides align to TRBD1. This CDR3 is built from 17 residues. Germline V gene data show CDR1 as SGHVS and CDR2 as FQNEAQ. Germline trimming cut 2 bases from V and 6 bases from J; bases unmatched to any gene: 13. CDR3 loop: CASSLSANRGPFQPQHF. The CDR3 DNA follows: TGTGCCAGCAGCTTATCTGCGAACAGGGGCCCCTTTCAGCCCCAGCATTTT.

V usage is TRBV7-3 and J usage is TRBJ2-7, with 7 positions matching TRBD1. The germline gives CDR1 SGHTA, CDR2 FQGTGA. The CDR3 has 15 residues. The ends lost 0 bases at V and 6 bases at J; junction bases unmatched: 8. The CDR3 here is CASSLTGLGGSEQYF. CDR3 DNA: TGTGCCAGCAGCTTAACCGGGCTAGGGGGCTCCGAGCAGTACTTC.

The chain links TRBV5-1 to TRBJ2-7; the D is unclear. V dropped 4 bases and J dropped 2 bases, with 10 bases sitting between them. The CDR3 has 13 residues. Germline lookup yields CDR1 SGHRS and CDR2 YFSETQ. The CDR3 spells CASSPPLAYEQYF. For the CDR3, the DNA is TGCGCCAGCAGCCCGCCCCTAGCCTACGAGCAGTACTTC.

This clone was recorded only once. This chain uses TRBV5-5 with TRBJ2-3, with D tentatively TRBD2 (5 bases). The CDR3 totals 16 residues. V was cut by 2 bases and J by 1 base, with 14 bases left in between. The germline V gene has CDR1 SGHKS and CDR2 YYEKEE (reference sequence). DNA of the CDR3: TGTGCCAGCAGCTTTAGAGGACTGCAGCGCACAGATACGCAGTATTTT. Protein sequence: CASSFRGLQRTDTQYF.